The 9 T cell receptor beta chains in this list originate from one sample, sequenced in a study of T cell responses to AZD1222 COVID-19 vaccine. Sequencing was performed with immunoSEQ multiplex PCR; in TCRdb, only in-frame clones are kept and a portion is missing. The repertoire holds roughly 87,000 clones, with about nine tenths as singletons. Specimen: peripheral blood, collected 28 days after the second AZD1222 dose. The receptors were gathered from an adult who received the AZD1222 COVID-19 vaccine.

The rearrangement links TRBV20-1 to TRBJ2-7; D gene unclear. Germline V lookup: CDR1 DFQATT, CDR2 SNEGSKA (reference sequence). This CDR3 spans 11 amino acids. The ends were cut back, 6 bases at V and 3 bases at J, with 9 bases in the middle. The CDR3 DNA is TGCAGTGCGAGTCGCGGCTACGAGCAGTACTTC. Protein: CSASRGYEQYF.

The chain is built from TRBV4-3 and TRBJ2-6; D uncertain. The V end was cut by 0 bases, the J end by 0 bases, with 6 bases between. CDR3 length: 16 amino acids. The germline gives CDR1 LGHNA, CDR2 YSLEER. CDR3 sequence: CASSQDMDSGANVLTF. The CDR3, as DNA: TGCGCCAGCAGCCAAGATATGGACTCTGGGGCCAACGTCCTGACTTTC.

The rearrangement joins TRBV9 to TRBJ1-2; 7 nucleotides line up with TRBD1. Germline loops: CDR1 SGDLS, CDR2 YYNGEE. The length of the CDR3 is 14 residues. V trimming: 4 bases; J trimming: 4 bases; junction bases outside the gene matches: 7. CDR3 DNA: TGTGCCAGCAGCCCACAGACAGGGTTCTATGGCTACACCTTC. The encoded protein is CASSPQTGFYGYTF.

The count of this clone is one. The chain carries TRBV7-3 and TRBJ2-1, with 9 positions matching TRBD2. The V gene end was trimmed by 4 bases and the J gene end by 10 bases; junction bases not matched to a gene: 8. The CDR3 totals 14 residues. In germline, CDR1 is SGHTA, CDR2 FQGTGA. CDR3 protein: CASSSDASGNEQFF. The DNA of the CDR3 is TGTGCCAGCAGCTCGGATGCTAGCGGGAACGAGCAGTTCTTC.

V and J are TRBV9 and TRBJ1-4; no definite D call. Germline V gene sequence: CDR1 SGDLS, CDR2 YYNGEE. Trimming cost V 1 base and J 6 bases, with 10 bases left between them. The CDR3 contains 14 residues. In nucleotides, the CDR3 is TGTGCCAGCAGCGTAAAAGGGTTTGATGAAAAACTGTTTTTT. It specifies CASSVKGFDEKLFF.

This chain uses TRBV28 with TRBJ1-2; no firm D call. Germline V gene data show CDR1 as MDHEN and CDR2 as SYDVKM. Trimming took off 9 bases at V and 2 bases at J, with 10 bases between the two ends. The CDR3 is made up of 12 amino acids. The CDR3 sequence: CASTNTNYGYTF. The DNA for the CDR3 is TGTGCCAGTACCAACACAAACTATGGCTACACCTTC.

This rearrangement joins TRBV11-2 to TRBJ2-2; no firm D call. The CDR3 consists of 16 residues. Germline lookup yields CDR1 SGHAT and CDR2 FQNNGV. V was cut by 6 bases and J by 4 bases, with 18 bases left in between. CDR3 sequence reads: CASSIRYGIITGELFF. CDR3 nucleotide sequence: TGTGCCAGCAGTATTAGATATGGGATTATCACCGGGGAGCTGTTTTTT.

There are a few counts of this clone. V gene TRBV6-5 combines with J gene TRBJ1-6; no clear D gene. Germline V lookup: CDR1 MNHEY, CDR2 SVGAGI. V dropped 3 bases and J dropped 4 bases, with 13 bases sitting between them. This CDR3 is 16 amino acids long. CDR3 region: CASSYQTATYNSPLHF. CDR3 bases: TGTGCCAGCAGTTATCAGACGGCCACGTATAATTCACCCCTCCACTTT.

V gene TRBV10-3 combines with J gene TRBJ1-2, with no clear D. The CDR3 has 13 amino acids. Germline V gives CDR1 ENHRY, CDR2 SYGVKD. Trimming cost V 3 bases and J 3 bases, with 8 bases left between them. The CDR3 loop is CAISDYGYYGYTF. The CDR3 bases are TGTGCCATCAGTGACTACGGATACTATGGCTACACCTTC.